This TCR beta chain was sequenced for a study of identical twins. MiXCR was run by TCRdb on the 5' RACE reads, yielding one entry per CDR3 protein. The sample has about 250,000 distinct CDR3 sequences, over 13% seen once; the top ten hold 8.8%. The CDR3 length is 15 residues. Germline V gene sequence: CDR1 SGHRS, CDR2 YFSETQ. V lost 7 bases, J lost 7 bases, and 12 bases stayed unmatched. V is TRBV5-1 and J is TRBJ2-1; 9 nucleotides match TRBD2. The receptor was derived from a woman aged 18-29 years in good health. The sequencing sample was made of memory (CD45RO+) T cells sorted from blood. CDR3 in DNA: TGCGCCAGCGAGCCCGGCGGGGGGGTTCCGAATGAGCAGTTCTTC. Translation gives CASEPGGGVPNEQFF.